This T cell receptor beta chain appears in the sequencing data of a study of shared T cell receptors in the human thymus. Sequencing used immunoSEQ multiplex PCR; TCRdb keeps in-frame clones, though not all of them. This repertoire shows hundreds of thousands of clones, around 87% found once; its top ten account for just under 0.0095%. The germline gives CDR1 WSHSY, CDR2 SAAADI. Germline trimming cut 4 bases from V and 5 bases from J; bases unmatched to any gene: 12. The CDR3 is 17 residues long. The same data also went into a second study, on human thymus T cells. That study reports: Corrective cardiac surgery supplied the resected thymus tissue.

Sequenced: thymocytes. The gene calls are TRBV10-2 and TRBJ2-2; 8 bases are shared with TRBD1. This clonotype originated in a boy under two years old with a congenital heart defect. CDR3 coding DNA: TGCGCCAGCAGTGCTTCCCAGGGGGCCCCGGGGACCGGGGAGCTGTTTTTT. Protein sequence: CASSASQGAPGTGELFF.